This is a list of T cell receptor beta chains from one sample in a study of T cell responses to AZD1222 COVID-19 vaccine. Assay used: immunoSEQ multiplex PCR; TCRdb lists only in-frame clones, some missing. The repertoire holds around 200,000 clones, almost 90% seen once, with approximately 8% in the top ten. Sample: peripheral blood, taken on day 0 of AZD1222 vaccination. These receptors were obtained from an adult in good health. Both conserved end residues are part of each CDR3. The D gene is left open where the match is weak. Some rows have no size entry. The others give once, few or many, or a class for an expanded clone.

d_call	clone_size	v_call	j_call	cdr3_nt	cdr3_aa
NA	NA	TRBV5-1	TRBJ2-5	TGCGCCAGCAGCTTAGCAGGGGGAGGAGAGACCCAGTACTTC	CASSLAGGGETQYF
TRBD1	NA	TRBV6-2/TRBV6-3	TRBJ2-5	TGTGCCAGCAGTCCCCTTGGGACAGGGGAGGGAGGGCTCCAAGAGACCCAGTACTTC	CASSPLGTGEGGLQETQYF
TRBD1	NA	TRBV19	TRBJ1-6	TGTGCCAGTAGTTGGGACAGGGGGCTTAATTCACCCCTCCACTTT	CASSWDRGLNSPLHF
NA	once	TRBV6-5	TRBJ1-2	TGTGCCAGCAGTTACAGCAACTATGGCTACACCTTC	CASSYSNYGYTF
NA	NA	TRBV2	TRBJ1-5	TGTGCCAGCAGTGAAGCTAGGGGGTCGGGCAATCAGCCCCAGCATTTT	CASSEARGSGNQPQHF
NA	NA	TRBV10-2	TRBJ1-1	TGCGCCAGCCACACAGGGAACACTGAAGCTTTCTTT	CASHTGNTEAFF
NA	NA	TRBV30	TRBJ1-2	TGTGCCTGGAGTGTAGTCAGCGGCTATGGCTACACCTTC	CAWSVVSGYGYTF
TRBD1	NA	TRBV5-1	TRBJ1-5	TGCGCCAGCAGCCCAGGGGGAGGAAATCAGCCCCAGCATTTT	CASSPGGGNQPQHF
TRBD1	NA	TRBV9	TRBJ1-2	TGTGCCAGCAGCCCCCCCGGTACAGGGGGCTATGGCTACACCTTC	CASSPPGTGGYGYTF
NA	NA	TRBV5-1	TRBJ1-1	TGCGCCAGCAGCTTGGCCAAGATGACGGAGAACACTGAAGCTTTCTTT	CASSLAKMTENTEAFF
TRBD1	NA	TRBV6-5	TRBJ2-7	TGTGCCAGCCAACCGGGACAGGGCTACGAGCAGTACTTC	CASQPGQGYEQYF
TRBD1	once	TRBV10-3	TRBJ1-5	TGTGCCATCACCCCGGACAGGGCTCAGCCCCAGCATTTT	CAITPDRAQPQHF
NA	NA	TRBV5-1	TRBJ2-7	TGCGCCAGCAGCTTTGCCGACAGGAGCGCTTTTCCTAGCGAGCAGTACTTC	CASSFADRSAFPSEQYF
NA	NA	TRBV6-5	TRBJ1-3	TGTGCCACCGGAATGGTATCGGGAAACACCATATATTTT	CATGMVSGNTIYF
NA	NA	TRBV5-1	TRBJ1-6	TGCGCCAGCAGCTTGGACCTATCCTATAATTCACCCCTCCACTTT	CASSLDLSYNSPLHF
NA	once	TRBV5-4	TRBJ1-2	TGTGCCAGCAGCTTGGACAGGCCTAACTATGGCTACACCTTC	CASSLDRPNYGYTF
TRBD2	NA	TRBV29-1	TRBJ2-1	TGCAGCGTTGAAGATTTACTCAGCGGGGGCCTCTACAATGAGCAGTTCTTC	CSVEDLLSGGLYNEQFF
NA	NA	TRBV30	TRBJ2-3	TGTGCCTGCGTCCCGGGCACAGATACGCAGTATTTT	CACVPGTDTQYF
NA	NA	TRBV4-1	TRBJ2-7	TGCGCCAGCAACCCACAGTACTTC	CASNPQYF
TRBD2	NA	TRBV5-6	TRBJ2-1	TGTGCCAGCAGCACTCAAGCGGGGAGTGTCTACAATGAGCAGTTCTTC	CASSTQAGSVYNEQFF